This entry lists 16 T cell receptor beta chains sequenced from one sample in a study of blood T cell repertoires in COVID-19. Only in-frame clones appear in the TCRdb table, and some are missing; sequencing was by immunoSEQ multiplex PCR. This sample has some 140,000 clones; under 90% occur once, and the top ten carry 2.4%. Sequenced material: PBMCs or T cells enriched from blood (not recorded which). Receptors were obtained from a man in his forties with acute COVID-19.

The V call is TRBV29-1, the J call TRBJ2-4, with 9 bases that match TRBD2. Germline V gene data show CDR1 as SQVTM and CDR2 as ANQGSEA. With 5 bases clipped from V and 6 bases from J, the junction kept 20 bases outside the gene matches. CDR3 length: 18 residues. This chain's CDR3 is CSVSGGPEPPYIGNIQYF. The CDR3 DNA sequence: TGCAGCGTTAGCGGGGGGCCCGAACCCCCTTATATTGGAAACATTCAGTACTTC.

This clone was recorded once. The CDR3 spells CASSPLQLAVYNEQFF. The CDR3 DNA sequence: TGCGCCAGCAGCCCTCTCCAACTAGCGGTTTACAATGAGCAGTTCTTC. The rearrangement uses TRBV5-1 and TRBJ2-1, with TRBD2 matching over 8 bases. CDR1 and CDR2 from the germline V gene are SGHRS and YFSETQ. The trim removed 4 bases at V and 4 bases at J, leaving 10 bases unmatched. The CDR3 loop spans 16 amino acids.

The genes are TRBV19 and TRBJ2-3, with a possible D match to TRBD2 (7 bases). This CDR3 spans 15 amino acids. The V and J ends lost 4 bases and 3 bases respectively, with 14 bases between them. Germline CDR1 is LNHDA and CDR2 is SQIVND (reference sequence). The CDR3 DNA reads as TGTGCCAGTAGTACTGGGGAGGGGGGAACAGATACGCAGTATTTT. It is translated as CASSTGEGGTDTQYF.

V usage is TRBV19 and J usage is TRBJ1-2; no clear D gene. The CDR3 runs to 15 residues. Germline V lookup: CDR1 LNHDA, CDR2 SQIVND (reference sequence). Trimming pared 3 bases from V and 4 bases from J, leaving 15 bases between. CDR3 region: CASSMGEGSSYGYTF. The CDR3 region has the DNA TGTGCCAGTAGTATGGGCGAAGGAAGTAGCTATGGCTACACCTTC.

The chain employs TRBV18 and TRBJ1-1; D remains unclear. V was cut by 0 bases and J by 1 base, with 9 bases left in between. Germline V gene lookup returns CDR1 KGHSH and CDR2 LQKENI. The CDR3 is 15 amino acids. CDR3 sequence reads: CASSPPGSANTEAFF. The DNA for the CDR3 is TGTGCCAGCTCACCACCGGGGAGCGCGAACACTGAAGCTTTCTTT.

The chain carries TRBV5-1 and TRBJ1-6; D remains ambiguous. The V gene lost 0 bases and the J gene lost 6 bases, with 10 bases spanning the gap. This CDR3 has 15 residues. From germline, CDR1 is SGHRS and CDR2 YFSETQ. In DNA, the CDR3 is TGCGCCAGCAGCTTGGATATAGGGAGTAATTCACCCCTCCACTTT. This encodes CASSLDIGSNSPLHF.

V usage is TRBV6-5 and J usage is TRBJ2-7; weak D call: TRBD1 (5 bases). CDR3 length: 15 residues. CDR1 and CDR2 from the germline V gene are MNHEY and SVGAGI. V was pared by 0 bases and J by 2 bases, with 11 bases between. CDR3 DNA: TGTGCCAGCAGTTACTCGCCAGGGTCCACCTACGAGCAGTACTTC. This encodes CASSYSPGSTYEQYF.

Comment on this clone: Sequence at one end of the junction differs from germline and may be a read error. The chain has TRBV7-7 and TRBJ2-3; tentative D call: TRBD2 (6 bases). The germline V gene has CDR1 SSHAT and CDR2 FNYEAQ (reference sequence). This CDR3 region has 15 residues. This CDR3 reads CASSLSPAGLDTQYF. DNA for the CDR3: TGTGCTAGCAGCTTATCTCCCGCGGGACTAGATACGCAGTATTTT.

This sequence joins TRBV6-5 and TRBJ2-7; 10 bases are a match to TRBD2. Germline CDR1 MNHEY, CDR2 SVGAGI. Trimming removed 2 bases from V and 5 bases from J; junction bases left unmatched: 6. The CDR3 is 15 amino acids. CDR3 nucleotide sequence: TGTGCCAGCAGTTACCAGCGGGGGGGCCTCAACGAGCAGTACTTC. Translation gives CASSYQRGGLNEQYF.

The chain employs TRBV25-1 and TRBJ2-7, with D perhaps TRBD2 (6 bases). Germline V CDR1 and CDR2: MGHDK, SYGVNS. The ends were cut back, 5 bases at V and 6 bases at J, with 14 bases in the middle. The CDR3 has 13 residues. CDR3 bases: TGTGCCAGCAGTCCCCCCGGGACTGGCGAGCAGTACTTC. Its translation is CASSPPGTGEQYF.

The rearrangement joins TRBV6-7 to TRBJ2-3, with TRBD2 matching over 8 bases. TRBV6-7 is an ORF; its function is uncertain. The CDR3 covers 16 residues. V lost 0 bases to trimming and J lost 2 bases; unmatched junction nucleotides: 4. The CDR3 here is CASSYSRGALTDTQYF. The DNA for the CDR3 is TGTGCCAGCAGTTACTCGCGGGGGGCACTCACAGATACGCAGTATTTT.

This chain uses TRBV5-5 with TRBJ1-4; a possible D gene is TRBD1 (6 bases). CDR3 length: 15 amino acids. Germline CDR1 is SGHKS and CDR2 is YYEKEE (reference sequence). V gave up 0 bases and J gave up 5 bases, with 11 bases separating them. The CDR3: CASSLVVRGNEKLFF. DNA of the CDR3: TGTGCCAGCAGCTTGGTCGTCAGGGGCAATGAAAAACTGTTTTTT.

This clone was found once. The chain has TRBV6-6 and TRBJ2-7; 7 nucleotides align to TRBD2. The CDR3 has 14 residues. V shed 4 bases and J 5 bases; nucleotides not matched to a gene: 8. CDR1 and CDR2 (germline): MNHNY, SVGAGI (reference sequence). CDR3: CASSSYMGGNEQYF. The CDR3, as DNA: TGTGCCAGCAGTTCTTACATGGGAGGGAACGAGCAGTACTTC.

V is TRBV2 and J is TRBJ1-1; the match to TRBD1 covers 9 bases. Germline CDR1 reads SNHLY; CDR2 reads FYNNEI. This CDR3 has 10 residues. V was pared by 10 bases and J by 8 bases, with 2 bases of the junction left unmatched. DNA for the CDR3: TGTGCCATACAGGGGGCAGAAGCTTTCTTT. This encodes CAIQGAEAFF.

The chain recombines TRBV3-1 (or the pseudogene TRBV3-2) with TRBJ1-2; D is ambiguous. This CDR3 spans 15 amino acids. Trimming took off 2 bases at V and 8 bases at J, with 18 bases between the two ends. Per the germline V gene, CDR1 is LGHDT and CDR2 is YNNKEL (reference sequence). This chain's CDR3 is CASSQNQDAWEGYTF. DNA for the CDR3: TGTGCCAGCAGCCAAAACCAGGACGCATGGGAGGGCTACACCTTC.

The V and J genes are TRBV2 and TRBJ1-1, with 12 bases aligning to TRBD1. V shed 4 bases, J shed 11 bases, and the junction held 8 bases outside the gene matches. Looked up from germline, CDR1 is SNHLY and CDR2 is FYNNEI. This CDR3 contains 14 residues. The CDR3 bases are TGTGCCAGCAGTGCTGCCCGGGACAGGGGGCAGGCTTTCTTT. This encodes CASSAARDRGQAFF. Drawing the rest from reference TRBV2 and TRBJ1-1, the complete variable domain is EPEVTQTPSHQVTQMGQEVILRCVPISNHLYFYWYRQILGQKVEFLVSFYNNEISEKSEIFDDQFSVERPDGSNFTLKIRSTKLEDSAMYFCASSAARDRGQAFFGQGTRLTVV.